The rows below give T cell receptor beta chains drawn from one sample of a study of monozygotic twins with cystic fibrosis. The protocol was immunoSEQ multiplex PCR, while the TCRdb copy is restricted to in-frame clones and leaves out a portion. The repertoire holds tens of thousands of clones, with roughly three fifths as singletons. Sequences were obtained from blood. The receptors derive from a girl aged 10 to 17 with cystic fibrosis. Both conserved end residues are trimmed from each CDR3. The order of the fields is D gene, CDR3 length, V gene, CDR3 protein. D genes are given only for firm matches.

NA	13	TRBV30	AWSRGSFTGNTIY
NA	12	TRBV19	ASSSRTATYGYT
NA	14	TRBV28	ASSLRGQVAVYEQY
NA	11	TRBV9	ASSNGWTDTQY
NA	13	TRBV7-3	ASSFLPPLNTEAF
TRBD2	13	TRBV5-4	ASSPRTPRGDEQF
NA	10	TRBV10-3	AIKGGAGELF
TRBD2	13	TRBV9	ASSDHGLVIGELF
TRBD1	12	TRBV9	ASSGIQGVQPQH
NA	11	TRBV5-1	ASSPGLNQPQH
NA	14	TRBV9	ASSVFSTAQYNEQF
NA	14	TRBV11-2	ASSLGPGSNTGELF
TRBD1	13	TRBV28	ASSSSGTGTEKLF
NA	11	TRBV5-1	ASKMAGNYGYT
NA	9	TRBV2	ASSGVYGYT
NA	12	TRBV5-5	ASSPRPEGKKLF
NA	14	TRBV4-3	ASSPKTVWANEKLF
NA	13	TRBV5-1	ASSLEGHSNQPQH
NA	11	TRBV13	ASSLARWETQY
NA	12	TRBV2	ASSVTGSYYGYT
NA	11	TRBV14	ASQPTGFEKLF
NA	14	TRBV6-5	ASSYHSTAENEKLF
TRBD1	12	TRBV5-6	ASSFGDRDYGYT
NA	15	TRBV7-2	ASSLQGTPNSGNTIY
TRBD2	13	TRBV29-1	SVRATSGTYNEQF
NA	11	TRBV30	AWSAQGGYEQY
NA	12	TRBV28	ASSSGGDLDEQY
TRBD1	13	TRBV5-1	ASSSGQGAAYEQY
TRBD2	19	TRBV5-1	ASSSGGPSGTYIPSYNEQF
NA	13	TRBV5-8	ASSLPRGAGNGYT
TRBD2	13	TRBV5-1	ASSVTSGPSYEQY
TRBD1	12	TRBV5-4	ASSSRQGADTIY
TRBD1	13	TRBV7-8	ASSSRTGANYGYT
NA	14	TRBV21-1	ASSPCGLAVYNEQF
TRBD1	14	TRBV18	ASSPPGQWVNTEAF
NA	11	TRBV4-1	ASSHPKSNEQF
NA	11	TRBV9	ASSVDSTYGYT
TRBD2	13	TRBV11-2	ASSPYWAGEETQY
NA	11	TRBV29-1	SVGKGSGQPQH
TRBD2	13	TRBV5-1	ASSSLIAGYNEQF
TRBD1	13	TRBV7-2	ASSLGGTGNEKLF
NA	13	TRBV5-1	ASSLGTDTNEKLF
TRBD1	13	TRBV7-2	ASSYQGASPDTQY
NA	11	TRBV15	ATSESGNQPQH
NA	12	TRBV25-1	ASRTTGKNTEAF
TRBD2	12	TRBV5-1	ASSWTSGAETQY
TRBD1	14	TRBV27	ASSPDRGVTNYGYT
NA	12	TRBV7-2	ASSLAVGNQPQH
TRBD2	12	TRBV18	ASSPLAGYNEQF
NA	14	TRBV2	ASSEARGPQNDIQY